There are a few counts of the clone carrying this TCR beta chain. The antigen remains unidentified. Each CDR3 protein is one row after TCRdb ran MiXCR on the RT-PCR reads. This table has 500,000 to 600,000 distinct CDR3 sequences, around 15% appearing once. These data come from a study of response to subunit inactivated influenza vaccine. Per germline, CDR1 LGHDT and CDR2 YNNKEL (reference sequence). J gave up 2 bases and V 5 bases, and 6 bases lay outside the gene matches. The CDR3 runs 17 residues. Study conclusions and caveats: With each seasonal influenza vaccination, the authors suggested, few new T cells are recruited.

Sample: PBMCs from blood, taken 11 to 12 days after vaccination. The chain has TRBV3-1 and TRBJ2-1; TRBD2 aligns across 13 bases. The clonotype was recovered from a man aged 45-60 years who received an inactivated influenza vaccine. The CDR3 DNA follows: TGTGCCAGCAGCAGAGGGACTAGCGGGACGACCTACAATGAGCAGTTCTTC. Protein product: CASSRGTSGTTYNEQFF.